This T cell receptor beta chain derives from a study of blood T cell repertoires in COVID-19. The overall study: Acute-phase and convalescent COVID-19 samples originated in the United States, Italy and Spain. From T cells, B-cell-depleted T cells, or PBMCs came the material, which was cDNA or gDNA.

As processed by the authors: Scientists estimated how many nucleated cells there were by amplifying reference gene primers. TCRdb keeps only in-frame clones here, not all; method: immunoSEQ multiplex PCR. V, J and clone size are those of that table, while D and trimming were read from the DNA. The sample consists of about 150,000 clones, around 82% of them appearing once. The V and J ends lost 1 base and 5 bases respectively, with 9 bases between them. Germline V gives CDR1 MNHEY, CDR2 SVGEGT. The CDR3 runs to 14 residues. The V gene is TRBV6-2 or TRBV6-3, the J gene TRBJ1-5, with D unresolved. The sequence came from a man aged 55 to 70 with active or convalescent COVID-19. The sequenced sample was peripheral blood. Here the CDR3 reads CASSYFQAYQPQHF. The CDR3 DNA sequence: TGTGCCAGCAGTTACTTTCAGGCCTATCAGCCCCAGCATTTT.